These T cell receptor beta chains were read from a single sample in a study of T cell changes during pregnancy in multiple sclerosis. The repertoire was sequenced with immunoSEQ multiplex PCR; TCRdb's copy has only in-frame clones and lacks some. The sample gives 30,000 to 45,000 clones, roughly nine tenths of which show up once; roughly 1.2% is in the top ten. This material consisted of peripheral blood, taken before pregnancy. The receptors originated from a female donor with multiple sclerosis, enrolled in a pregnancy study. Each CDR3 is given with its conserved first and last residue. Fields, in order: clone size, D gene, J gene, V gene, CDR3 DNA, CDR3 protein. The D gene is left open where the match is weak. Size is stated for part of the rows, as once, few or many counts, or as a class when the clone is expanded.

>.|TRBD1|TRBJ1-2|TRBV28
TGTGCCAGCAGTTCCCCTTATGTGGACAGGGGGTTAGACGGCTACACCTTC
CASSSPYVDRGLDGYTF
>.|TRBD1|TRBJ2-5|TRBV2
TGTGCCAGCAGACTAACAGGGGGCCAAGAGACCCAGTACTTC
CASRLTGGQETQYF
>once|TRBD2|TRBJ2-2|TRBV11-3
TGTGCCAGCAGCCGGACTAGCCCCACCGGGGAGCTGTTTTTT
CASSRTSPTGELFF
>.|TRBD1|TRBJ1-5|TRBV19
TGTGCCAGTAGTGAGACAGGGGGGGGTCAGCCCCAGCATTTT
CASSETGGGQPQHF
>.|TRBD1|TRBJ1-4|TRBV4-3
TGCGCCAGCAGCCAAGATATGGACAGGTGGATTGAAAAACTGTTTTTT
CASSQDMDRWIEKLFF
>.|TRBD1|TRBJ1-2|TRBV19
TGTGCCAGTAGTATGGTGGACAGGGGAAGAGATGGCTACACCTTC
CASSMVDRGRDGYTF
>.|.|TRBJ2-5|TRBV5-4
TGTGCCAGCAGCTTGGAAAACAGTCCAGAGACCCAGTACTTC
CASSLENSPETQYF
>.|.|TRBJ2-2|TRBV5-6
TGTGCCAGCATCTCCTGGGGGGTAGCTGGCACCGGGGAGCTGTTTTTT
CASISWGVAGTGELFF
>once|.|TRBJ2-1|TRBV11-2
TGTGCCAGCAGCCCAAGATCGGGGAATGAGCAGTTCTTC
CASSPRSGNEQFF
>once|.|TRBJ2-3|TRBV4-1
TGCGCCAGCAGCCAAAAGGTCTCGGGAGCGGTAGATACGCAGTATTTT
CASSQKVSGAVDTQYF
>once|.|TRBJ2-3|TRBV2
TGTGCCAGCAGTGAAGAGTGGGAGGCCCCTGCAGATACGCAGTATTTT
CASSEEWEAPADTQYF
>.|TRBD2|TRBJ2-5|TRBV5-4
TGTGCCAGCGGGAGGGCAAAATGGGAGACCCAGTACTTC
CASGRAKWETQYF
>.|TRBD1|TRBJ2-7|TRBV29-1
TGCAGCGTATGGACAGGGGTAAACTACGAGCAGTACTTC
CSVWTGVNYEQYF
>.|.|TRBJ2-3|TRBV7-6
TGTGCCGTACGGGGGGCCGCAACAGATACGCAGTATTTT
CAVRGAATDTQYF
>.|TRBD1|TRBJ1-3|TRBV11-2
TGTGCCAGCAGCTTCGCCGGACAGGGGACGGGAAACACCATATATTTT
CASSFAGQGTGNTIYF
>.|.|TRBJ2-7|TRBV5-3
TGTGCCAGAAGCTTGGGCAAACCGGCTAGCGAATGCGCCTACGAGCAGTACTTC
CARSLGKPASECAYEQYF